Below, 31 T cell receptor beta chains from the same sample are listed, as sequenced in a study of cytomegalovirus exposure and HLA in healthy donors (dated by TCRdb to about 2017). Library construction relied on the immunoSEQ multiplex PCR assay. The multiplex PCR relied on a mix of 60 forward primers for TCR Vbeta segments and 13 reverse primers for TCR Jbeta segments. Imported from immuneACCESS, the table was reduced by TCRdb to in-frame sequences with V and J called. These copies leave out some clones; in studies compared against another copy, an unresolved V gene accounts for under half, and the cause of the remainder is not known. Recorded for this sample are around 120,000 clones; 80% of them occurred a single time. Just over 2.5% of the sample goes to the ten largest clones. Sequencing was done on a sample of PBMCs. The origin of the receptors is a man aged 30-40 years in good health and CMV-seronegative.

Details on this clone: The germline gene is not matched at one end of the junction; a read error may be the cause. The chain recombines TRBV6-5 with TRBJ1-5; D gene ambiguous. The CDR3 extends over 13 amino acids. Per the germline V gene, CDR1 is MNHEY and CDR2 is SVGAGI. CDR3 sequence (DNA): TGTGCCAGCAGAAAGACAAGCAATCAGCCCCAGAATTTT. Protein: CASRKTSNQPQNF.

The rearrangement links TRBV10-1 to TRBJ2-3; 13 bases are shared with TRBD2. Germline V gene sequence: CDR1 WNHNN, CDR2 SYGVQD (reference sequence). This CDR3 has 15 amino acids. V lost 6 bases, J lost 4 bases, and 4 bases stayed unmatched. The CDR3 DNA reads TGCGCCAGCAGCCAGGGACTAGCGGGACCAGATACGCAGTATTTT. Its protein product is CASSQGLAGPDTQYF.

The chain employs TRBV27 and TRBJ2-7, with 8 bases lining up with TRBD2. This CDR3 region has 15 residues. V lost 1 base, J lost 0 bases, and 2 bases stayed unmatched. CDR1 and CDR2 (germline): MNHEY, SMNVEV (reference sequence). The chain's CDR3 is CASSLFGGDSYEQYF. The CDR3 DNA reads TGTGCCAGCAGTTTATTCGGGGGGGACTCCTACGAGCAGTACTTC.

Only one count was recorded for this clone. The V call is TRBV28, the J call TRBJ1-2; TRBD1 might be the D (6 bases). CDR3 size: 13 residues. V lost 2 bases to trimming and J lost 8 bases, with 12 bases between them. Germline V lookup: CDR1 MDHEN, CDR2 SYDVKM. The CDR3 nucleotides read TGTGCCAGCAGTTTAGGGCAGGGGCGCGGCTACACCTTC. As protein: CASSLGQGRGYTF.

CDR3 sequence (DNA): TGTGCCAGCAGCGTAGCTTTTGCGGGAGGCCCCTACGAGCAGTACTTC. Translated, it gives CASSVAFAGGPYEQYF. The chain links TRBV9 to TRBJ2-7; 8 bases map to TRBD2. The germline V gene has CDR1 SGDLS and CDR2 YYNGEE. Trimming took 0 bases from V and 2 from J; bases not matched to a gene: 7. This CDR3 region has 16 residues.

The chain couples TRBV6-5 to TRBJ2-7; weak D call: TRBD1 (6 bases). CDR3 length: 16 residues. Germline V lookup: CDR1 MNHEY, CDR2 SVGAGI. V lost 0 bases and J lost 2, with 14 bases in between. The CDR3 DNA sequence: TGTGCCAGCAGTTACTCGAGCCCGGGGACACCCTACGAGCAGTACTTC. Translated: CASSYSSPGTPYEQYF.

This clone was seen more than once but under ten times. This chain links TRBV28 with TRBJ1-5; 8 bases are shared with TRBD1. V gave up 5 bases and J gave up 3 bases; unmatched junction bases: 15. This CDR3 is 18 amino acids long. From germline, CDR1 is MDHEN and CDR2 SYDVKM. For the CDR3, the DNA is TGTGCCAGCAGTCTCACCCTTTACAGGGGGGGCTCCAATCAGCCCCAGCATTTT. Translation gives CASSLTLYRGGSNQPQHF. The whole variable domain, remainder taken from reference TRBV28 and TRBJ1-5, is DVKVTQSSRYLVKRTGEKVFLECVQDMDHENMFWYRQDPGLGLRLIYFSYDVKMKEKGDIPEGYSVSREKKERFSLILESASTNQTSMYLCASSLTLYRGGSNQPQHFGDGTRLSIL.

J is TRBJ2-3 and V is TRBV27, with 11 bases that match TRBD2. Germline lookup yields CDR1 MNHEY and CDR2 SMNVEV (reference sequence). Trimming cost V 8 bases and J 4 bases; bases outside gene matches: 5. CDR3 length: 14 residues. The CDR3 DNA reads TGTGCCAGCGGGGCTAGCGGGAGGTCAGATACGCAGTATTTT. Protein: CASGASGRSDTQYF.

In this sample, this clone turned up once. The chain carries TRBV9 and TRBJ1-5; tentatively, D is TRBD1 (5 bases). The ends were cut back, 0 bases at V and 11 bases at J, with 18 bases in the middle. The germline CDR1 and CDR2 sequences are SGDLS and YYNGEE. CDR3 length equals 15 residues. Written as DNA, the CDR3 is TGTGCCAGCAGCGTAGTTATCCAGGGTGGAAGAACCCAGCATTTT. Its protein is CASSVVIQGGRTQHF.

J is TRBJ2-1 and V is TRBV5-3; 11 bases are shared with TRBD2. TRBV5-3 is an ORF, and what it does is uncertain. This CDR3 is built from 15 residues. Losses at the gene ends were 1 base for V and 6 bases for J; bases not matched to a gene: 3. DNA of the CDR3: TGTGCCAGAAGCTTGCGGACTAGCGGGCCCAATGAGCAGTTCTTC. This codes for CARSLRTSGPNEQFF.

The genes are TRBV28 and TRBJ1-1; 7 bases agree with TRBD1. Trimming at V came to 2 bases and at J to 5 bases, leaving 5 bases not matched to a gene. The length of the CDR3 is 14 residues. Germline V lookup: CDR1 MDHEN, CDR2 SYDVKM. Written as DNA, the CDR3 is TGTGCCAGCAGTTTAGACAGGGTTGGTACTGAAGCTTTCTTT. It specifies CASSLDRVGTEAFF.

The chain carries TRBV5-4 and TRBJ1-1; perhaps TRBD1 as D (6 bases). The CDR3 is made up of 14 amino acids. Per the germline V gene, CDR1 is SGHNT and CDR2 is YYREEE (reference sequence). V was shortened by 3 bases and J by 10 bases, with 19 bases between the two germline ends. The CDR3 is CASSSLGTSLGAFF. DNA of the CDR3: TGTGCCAGCAGCTCCCTTGGGACAAGCCTTGGAGCTTTCTTT.

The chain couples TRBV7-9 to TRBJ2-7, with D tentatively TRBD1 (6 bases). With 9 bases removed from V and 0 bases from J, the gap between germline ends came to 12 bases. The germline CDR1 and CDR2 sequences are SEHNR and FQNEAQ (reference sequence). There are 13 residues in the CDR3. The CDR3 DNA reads TGTGCCAGTGGGGGCAGAAGCTCCTACGAGCAGTACTTC. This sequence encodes CASGGRSSYEQYF.

The DNA for the CDR3 is TGTGCCAGTAGTCCTGGGACTAGCGCCGGTTGGGAGCAGTACTTC. Translated, it gives CASSPGTSAGWEQYF. The chain has TRBV19 and TRBJ2-7; TRBD2 matches 10 bases. The ends lost 5 bases at V and 7 bases at J; junction bases unmatched: 11. This CDR3 comprises 15 residues. CDR1 and CDR2 from the germline V gene are LNHDA and SQIVND (reference sequence).

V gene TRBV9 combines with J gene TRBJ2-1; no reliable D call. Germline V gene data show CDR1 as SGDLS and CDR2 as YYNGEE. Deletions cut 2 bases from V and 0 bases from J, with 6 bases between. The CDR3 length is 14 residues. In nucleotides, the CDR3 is TGTGCCAGCAGCGTCTTCGGCTCCTACAATGAGCAGTTCTTC. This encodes CASSVFGSYNEQFF.

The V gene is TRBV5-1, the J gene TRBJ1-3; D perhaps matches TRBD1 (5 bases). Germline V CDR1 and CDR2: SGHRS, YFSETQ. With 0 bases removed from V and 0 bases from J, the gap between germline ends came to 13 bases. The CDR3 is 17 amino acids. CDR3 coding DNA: TGCGCCAGCAGCTTGGCGGCCACCGGGGGCTCTGGAAACACCATATATTTT. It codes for CASSLAATGGSGNTIYF.

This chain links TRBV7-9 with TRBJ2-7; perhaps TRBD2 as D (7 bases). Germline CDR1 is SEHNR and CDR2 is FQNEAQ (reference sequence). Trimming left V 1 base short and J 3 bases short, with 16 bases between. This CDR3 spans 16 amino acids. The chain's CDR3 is CASSLGRGGLDYEQYF. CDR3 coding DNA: TGTGCCAGCAGCTTAGGGAGGGGGGGGCTTGACTACGAGCAGTACTTC.

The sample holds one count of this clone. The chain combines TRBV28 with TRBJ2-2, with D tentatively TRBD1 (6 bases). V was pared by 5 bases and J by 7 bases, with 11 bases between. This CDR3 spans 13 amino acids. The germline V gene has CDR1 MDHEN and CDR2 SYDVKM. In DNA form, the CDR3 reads TGTGCCAGCAGTAAAAACAGGGACGGGGAGCTGTTTTTT. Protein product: CASSKNRDGELFF.

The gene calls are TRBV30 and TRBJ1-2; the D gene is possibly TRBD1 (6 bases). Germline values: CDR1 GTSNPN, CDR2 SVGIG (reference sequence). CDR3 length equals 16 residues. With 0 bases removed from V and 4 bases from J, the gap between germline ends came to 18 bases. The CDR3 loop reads CAWSVRGHILLYGYTF. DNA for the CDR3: TGTGCCTGGAGTGTACGGGGACATATCCTTCTCTATGGCTACACCTTC. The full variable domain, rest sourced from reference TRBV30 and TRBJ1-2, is SQTIHQWPATLVQPVGSPLSLECTVEGTSNPNLYWYRQAAGRGLQLLFYSVGIGQISSEVPQNLSASRPQDRQFILSSKKLLLSDSGFYLCAWSVRGHILLYGYTFGSGTRLTVV.

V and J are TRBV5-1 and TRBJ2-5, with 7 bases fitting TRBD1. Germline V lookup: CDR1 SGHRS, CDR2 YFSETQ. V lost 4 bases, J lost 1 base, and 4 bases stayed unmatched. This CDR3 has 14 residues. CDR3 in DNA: TGCGCCAGCAGCCACGGGACAGCCCAAGAGACCCAGTACTTC. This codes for CASSHGTAQETQYF.

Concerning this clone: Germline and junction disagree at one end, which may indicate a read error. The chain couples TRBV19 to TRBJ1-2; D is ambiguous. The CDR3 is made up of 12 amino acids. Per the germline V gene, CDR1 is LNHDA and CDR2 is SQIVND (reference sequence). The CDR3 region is CASRGINYGYPF. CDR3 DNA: TGTGCCAGTAGAGGTATTAACTATGGCTACCCCTTC.

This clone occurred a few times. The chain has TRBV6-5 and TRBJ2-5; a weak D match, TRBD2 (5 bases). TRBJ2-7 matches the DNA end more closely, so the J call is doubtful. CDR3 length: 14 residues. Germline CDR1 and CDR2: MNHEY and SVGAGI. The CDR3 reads CASTRTAITYEQYF. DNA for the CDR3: TGTGCCAGCACTCGGACTGCTATTACCTACGAGCAGTACTTC.

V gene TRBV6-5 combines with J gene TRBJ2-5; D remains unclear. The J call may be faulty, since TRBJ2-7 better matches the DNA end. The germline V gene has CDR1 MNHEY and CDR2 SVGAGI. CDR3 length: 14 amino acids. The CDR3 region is CASSPRRPSYEQYF. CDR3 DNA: TGTGCCAGCAGTCCGCGCAGGCCCTCCTACGAGCAGTACTTC.

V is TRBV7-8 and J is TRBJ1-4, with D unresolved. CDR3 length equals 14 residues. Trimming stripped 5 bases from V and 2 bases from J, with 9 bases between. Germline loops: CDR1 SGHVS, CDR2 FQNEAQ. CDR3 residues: CASSKSSTNEKLFF. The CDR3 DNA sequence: TGTGCCAGCAGCAAATCCTCCACTAATGAAAAACTGTTTTTT.

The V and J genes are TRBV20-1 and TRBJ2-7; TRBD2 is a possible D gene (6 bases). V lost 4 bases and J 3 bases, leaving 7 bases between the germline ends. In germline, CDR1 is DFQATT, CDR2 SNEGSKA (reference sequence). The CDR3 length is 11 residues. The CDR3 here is CSAISGYEQYF. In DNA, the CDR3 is TGCAGTGCTATTAGCGGCTACGAGCAGTACTTC.

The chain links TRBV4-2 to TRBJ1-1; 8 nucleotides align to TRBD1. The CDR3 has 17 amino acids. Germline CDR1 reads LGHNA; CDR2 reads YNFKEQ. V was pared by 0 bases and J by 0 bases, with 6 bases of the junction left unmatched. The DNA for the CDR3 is TGTGCCAGCAGCCAAGATCCTCCAGGGGGCATGAACACTGAAGCTTTCTTT. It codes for CASSQDPPGGMNTEAFF.

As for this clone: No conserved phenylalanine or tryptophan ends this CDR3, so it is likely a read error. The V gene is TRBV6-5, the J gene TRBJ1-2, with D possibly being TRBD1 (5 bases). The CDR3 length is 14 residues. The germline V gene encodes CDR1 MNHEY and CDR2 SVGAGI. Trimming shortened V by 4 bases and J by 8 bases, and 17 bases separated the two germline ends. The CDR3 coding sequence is TGTGCCAGCAGTTCCCGGATCGGGGGAGAAGGCTACACCCTC. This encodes CASSSRIGGEGYTL.

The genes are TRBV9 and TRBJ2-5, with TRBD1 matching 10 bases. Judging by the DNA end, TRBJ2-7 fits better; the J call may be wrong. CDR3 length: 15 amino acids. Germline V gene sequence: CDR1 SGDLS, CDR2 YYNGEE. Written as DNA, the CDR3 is TGTGCCAGCAGCTCCGAGGGACAGGGGAGTTACGAGCAGTACTTC. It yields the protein CASSSEGQGSYEQYF.

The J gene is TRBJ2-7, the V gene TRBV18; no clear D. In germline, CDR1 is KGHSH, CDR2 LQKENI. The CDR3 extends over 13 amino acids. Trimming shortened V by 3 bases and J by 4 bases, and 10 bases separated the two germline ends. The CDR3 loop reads CASSPVAAYEQYF. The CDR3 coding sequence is TGTGCCAGCTCACCCGTCGCGGCATACGAGCAGTACTTC. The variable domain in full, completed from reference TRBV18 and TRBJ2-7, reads NAGVMQNPRHLVRRRGQEARLRCSPMKGHSHVYWYRQLPEEGLKFMVYLQKENIIDESGMPKERFSAEFPKEGPSILRIQQVVRGDSAAYFCASSPVAAYEQYFGPGTRLTVT.

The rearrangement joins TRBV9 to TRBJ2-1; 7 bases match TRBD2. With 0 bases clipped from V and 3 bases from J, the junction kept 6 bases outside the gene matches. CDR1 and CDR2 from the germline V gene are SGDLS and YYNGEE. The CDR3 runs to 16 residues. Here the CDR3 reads CASSVGLAENYNEQFF. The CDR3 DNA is TGTGCCAGCAGCGTAGGCCTAGCGGAGAACTACAATGAGCAGTTCTTC.

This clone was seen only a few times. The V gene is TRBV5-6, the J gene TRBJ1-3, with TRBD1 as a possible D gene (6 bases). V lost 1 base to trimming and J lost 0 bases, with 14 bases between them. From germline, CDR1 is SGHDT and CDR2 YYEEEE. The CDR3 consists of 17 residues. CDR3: CASSLTAGVSSGNTIYF. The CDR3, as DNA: TGTGCCAGCAGCTTGACGGCAGGGGTTAGCTCTGGAAACACCATATATTTT.